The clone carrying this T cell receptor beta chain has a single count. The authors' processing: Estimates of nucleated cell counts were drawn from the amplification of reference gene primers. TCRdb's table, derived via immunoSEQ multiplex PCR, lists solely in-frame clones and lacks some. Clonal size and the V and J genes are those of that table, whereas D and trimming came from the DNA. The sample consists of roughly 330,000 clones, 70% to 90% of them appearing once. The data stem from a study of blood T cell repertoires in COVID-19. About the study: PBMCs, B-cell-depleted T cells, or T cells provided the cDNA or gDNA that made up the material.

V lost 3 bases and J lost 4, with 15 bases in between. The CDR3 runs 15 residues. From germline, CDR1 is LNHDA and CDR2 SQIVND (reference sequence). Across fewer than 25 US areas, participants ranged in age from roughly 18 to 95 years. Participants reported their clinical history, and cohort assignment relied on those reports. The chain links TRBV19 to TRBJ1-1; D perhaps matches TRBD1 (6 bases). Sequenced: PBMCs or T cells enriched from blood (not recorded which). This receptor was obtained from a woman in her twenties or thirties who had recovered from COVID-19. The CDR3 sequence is CASSIQFGGGTEAFF. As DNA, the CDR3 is TGTGCCAGTAGTATTCAATTTGGGGGCGGCACTGAAGCTTTCTTT.